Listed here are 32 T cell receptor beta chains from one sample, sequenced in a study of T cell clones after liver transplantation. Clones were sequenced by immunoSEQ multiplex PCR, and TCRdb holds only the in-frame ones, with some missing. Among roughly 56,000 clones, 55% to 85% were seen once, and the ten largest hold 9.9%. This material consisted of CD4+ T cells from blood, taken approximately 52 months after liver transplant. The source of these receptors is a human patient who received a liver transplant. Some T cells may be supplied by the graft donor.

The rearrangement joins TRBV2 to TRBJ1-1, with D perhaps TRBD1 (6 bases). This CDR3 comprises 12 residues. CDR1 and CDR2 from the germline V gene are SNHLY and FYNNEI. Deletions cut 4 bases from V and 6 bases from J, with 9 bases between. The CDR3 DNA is TGTGCCAGCAGTGGGGGGGCCGCTGAAGCTTTCTTT. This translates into CASSGGAAEAFF.

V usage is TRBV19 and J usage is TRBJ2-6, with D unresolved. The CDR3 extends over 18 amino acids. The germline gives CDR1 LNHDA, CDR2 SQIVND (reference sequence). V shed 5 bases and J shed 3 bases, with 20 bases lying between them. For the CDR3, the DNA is TGTGCCAGTAGTTCCCCGACATCTCTGCGAGGTGGGGCCAACGTCCTGACTTTC. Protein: CASSSPTSLRGGANVLTF.

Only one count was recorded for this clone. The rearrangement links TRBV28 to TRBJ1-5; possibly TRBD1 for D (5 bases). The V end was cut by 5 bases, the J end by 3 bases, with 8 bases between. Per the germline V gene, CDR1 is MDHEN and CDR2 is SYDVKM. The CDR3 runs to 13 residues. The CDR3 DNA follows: TGTGCCAGCAGTGGGGACTACAATCAGCCCCAGCATTTT. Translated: CASSGDYNQPQHF.

The CDR3, as DNA: TGTGCCAGCAGGGCGGGACAGAGCATGGGGGAGCAGTACTTC. Residues: CASRAGQSMGEQYF. This chain connects TRBV2 to TRBJ2-7; D is possibly TRBD1 (7 bases). Trimming removed 6 bases at V and 7 bases at J, with 19 bases between. This CDR3 contains 14 residues. Per germline, CDR1 SNHLY and CDR2 FYNNEI. Combining the CDR3 with reference TRBV2 and TRBJ2-7 gives the whole variable domain EPEVTQTPSHQVTQMGQEVILRCVPISNHLYFYWYRQILGQKVEFLVSFYNNEISEKSEIFDDQFSVERPDGSNFTLKIRSTKLEDSAMYFCASRAGQSMGEQYFGPGTRLTVT.

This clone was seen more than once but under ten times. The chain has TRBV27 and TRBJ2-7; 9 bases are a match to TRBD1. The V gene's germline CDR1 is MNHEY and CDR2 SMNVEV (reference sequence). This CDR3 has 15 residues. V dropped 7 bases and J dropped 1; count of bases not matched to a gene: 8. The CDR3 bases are TGTGCCAGCACCAAGGGCGGGACAGGGTCCTACGAGCAGTACTTC. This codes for CASTKGGTGSYEQYF.

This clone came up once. The CDR3 bases are TGTGCCAGTTGGGGTCGGGATAATACGCAGTATTTT. Its translation is CASWGRDNTQYF. This chain uses TRBV19 with TRBJ2-3; D possibly corresponds to TRBD2 (5 bases). Trimming shortened V by 8 bases and J by 7 bases, and 13 bases separated the two germline ends. The germline V gene has CDR1 LNHDA and CDR2 SQIVND (reference sequence). This CDR3 is 12 amino acids long.

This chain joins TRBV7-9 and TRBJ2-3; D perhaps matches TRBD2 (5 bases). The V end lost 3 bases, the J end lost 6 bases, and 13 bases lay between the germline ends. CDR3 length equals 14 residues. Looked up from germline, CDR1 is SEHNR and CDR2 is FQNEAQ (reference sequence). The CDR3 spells CASSFDYRRDTQYF. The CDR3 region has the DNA TGTGCCAGCAGCTTCGACTACAGAAGGGATACGCAGTATTTT.

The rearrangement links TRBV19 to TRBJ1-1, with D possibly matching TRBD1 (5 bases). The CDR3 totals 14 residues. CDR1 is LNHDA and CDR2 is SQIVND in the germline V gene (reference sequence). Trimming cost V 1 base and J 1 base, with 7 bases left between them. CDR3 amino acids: CASSIVQGNTEAFF. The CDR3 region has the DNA TGTGCCAGTAGTATAGTTCAGGGGAACACTGAAGCTTTCTTT.

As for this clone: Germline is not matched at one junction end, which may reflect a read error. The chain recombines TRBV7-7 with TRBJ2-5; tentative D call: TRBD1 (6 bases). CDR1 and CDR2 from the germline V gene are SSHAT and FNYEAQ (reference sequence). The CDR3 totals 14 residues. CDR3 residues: CASSLQGQAETQYF. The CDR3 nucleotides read TGTGCTAGCAGCTTACAGGGACAAGCGGAGACCCAGTACTTC.

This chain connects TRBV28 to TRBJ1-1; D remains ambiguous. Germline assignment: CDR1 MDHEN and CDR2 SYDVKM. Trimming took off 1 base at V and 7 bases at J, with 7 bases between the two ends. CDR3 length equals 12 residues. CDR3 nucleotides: TGTGCCAGCAGTTTATTTGGGATTGAAGCTTTCTTT. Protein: CASSLFGIEAFF.

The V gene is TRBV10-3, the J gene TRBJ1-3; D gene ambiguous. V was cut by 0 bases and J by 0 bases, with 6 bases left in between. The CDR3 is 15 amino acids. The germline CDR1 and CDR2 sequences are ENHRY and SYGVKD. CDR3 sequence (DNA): TGTGCCATCAGTGAGTCGGTGGGCTCTGGAAACACCATATATTTT. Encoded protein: CAISESVGSGNTIYF.

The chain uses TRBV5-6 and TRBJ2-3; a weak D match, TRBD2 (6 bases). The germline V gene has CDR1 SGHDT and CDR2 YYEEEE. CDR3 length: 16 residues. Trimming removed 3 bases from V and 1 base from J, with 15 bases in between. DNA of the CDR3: TGTGCCAGCAGCTCTCTCGGGCGGGGCCGCACAGATACGCAGTATTTT. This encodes CASSSLGRGRTDTQYF.

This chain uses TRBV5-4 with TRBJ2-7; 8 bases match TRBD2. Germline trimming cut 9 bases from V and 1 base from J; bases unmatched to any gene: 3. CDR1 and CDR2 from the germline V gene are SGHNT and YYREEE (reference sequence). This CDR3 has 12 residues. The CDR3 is CATGRDSYEQYF. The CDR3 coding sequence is TGTGCCACCGGGAGGGATTCCTACGAGCAGTACTTC.

CDR3 in amino acids: CASRSTGNQPQHF. In DNA, the CDR3 is TGTGCCAGCAGAAGCACGGGGAATCAGCCCCAGCATTTT. The rearrangement joins TRBV5-8 to TRBJ1-5; D call uncertain. V was pared by 5 bases and J by 4 bases, with 10 bases between. This CDR3 comprises 13 residues. CDR1 and CDR2 (germline): SGHTS, YDEGEE.

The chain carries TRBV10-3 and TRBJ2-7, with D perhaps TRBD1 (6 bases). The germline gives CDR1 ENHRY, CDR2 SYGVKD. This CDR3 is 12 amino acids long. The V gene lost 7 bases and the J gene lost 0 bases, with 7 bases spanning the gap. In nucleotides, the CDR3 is TGTGCCATCAAGGGGGACTCCTACGAGCAGTACTTC. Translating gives CAIKGDSYEQYF.

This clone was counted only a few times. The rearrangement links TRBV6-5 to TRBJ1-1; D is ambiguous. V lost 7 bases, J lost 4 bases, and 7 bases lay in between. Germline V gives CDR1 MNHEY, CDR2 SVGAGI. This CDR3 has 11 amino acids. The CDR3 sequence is CASTGFTEAFF. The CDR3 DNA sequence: TGTGCCAGCACAGGTTTCACTGAAGCTTTCTTT.

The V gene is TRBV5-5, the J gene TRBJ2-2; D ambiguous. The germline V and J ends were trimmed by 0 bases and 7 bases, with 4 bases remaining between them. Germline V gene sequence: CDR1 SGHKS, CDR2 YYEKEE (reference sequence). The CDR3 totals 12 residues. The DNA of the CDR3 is TGTGCCAGCAGCTTGGGGAACGGGGAGCTGTTTTTT. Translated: CASSLGNGELFF. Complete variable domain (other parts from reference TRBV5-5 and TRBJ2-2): DAGVTQSPTHLIKTRGQQVTLRCSPISGHKSVSWYQQVLGQGPQFIFQYYEKEERGRGNFPDRFSARQFPNYSSELNVNALLLGDSALYLCASSLGNGELFFGEGSRLTVL.

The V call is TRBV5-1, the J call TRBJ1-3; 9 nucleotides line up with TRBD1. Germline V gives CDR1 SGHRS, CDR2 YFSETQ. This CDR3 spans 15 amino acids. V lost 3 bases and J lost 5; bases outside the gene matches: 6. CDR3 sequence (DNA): TGCGCCAGCAGCTCTCCCGGGACAGGGAGAAACACCATATATTTT. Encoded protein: CASSSPGTGRNTIYF.

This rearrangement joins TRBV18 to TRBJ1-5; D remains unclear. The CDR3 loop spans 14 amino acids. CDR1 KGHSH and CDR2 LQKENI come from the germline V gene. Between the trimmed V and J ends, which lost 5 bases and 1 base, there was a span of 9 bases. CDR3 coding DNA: TGTGCCAGCTCATCGGACCAAAGCAATCAGCCCCAGCATTTT. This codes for CASSSDQSNQPQHF.

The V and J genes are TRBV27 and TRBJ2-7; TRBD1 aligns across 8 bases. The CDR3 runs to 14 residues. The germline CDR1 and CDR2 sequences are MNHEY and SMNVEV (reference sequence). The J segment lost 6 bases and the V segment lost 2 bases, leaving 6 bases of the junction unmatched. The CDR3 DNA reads TGTGCCAGCAGTTTAAGCAGGGGGCTCGGCGAGCAGTACTTC. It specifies CASSLSRGLGEQYF.

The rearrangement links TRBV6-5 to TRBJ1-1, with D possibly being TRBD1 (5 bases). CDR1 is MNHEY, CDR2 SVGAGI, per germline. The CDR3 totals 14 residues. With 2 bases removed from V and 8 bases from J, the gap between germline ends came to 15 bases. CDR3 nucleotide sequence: TGTGCCAGCAGTTACCCGTCGCCCGGGGCAGAAGCTTTCTTT. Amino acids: CASSYPSPGAEAFF.

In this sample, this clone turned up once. The CDR3: CASSYLDRGDGYTF. The CDR3 bases are TGTGCCAGCAGTTATTTGGACAGGGGCGATGGCTACACCTTC. The chain combines TRBV6-5 with TRBJ1-2; 9 nucleotides match TRBD1. The CDR3 sequence is 14 residues long. Germline V gene data show CDR1 as MNHEY and CDR2 as SVGAGI. Unmatched junction bases numbered 5, after V lost 3 bases and J lost 6 bases.

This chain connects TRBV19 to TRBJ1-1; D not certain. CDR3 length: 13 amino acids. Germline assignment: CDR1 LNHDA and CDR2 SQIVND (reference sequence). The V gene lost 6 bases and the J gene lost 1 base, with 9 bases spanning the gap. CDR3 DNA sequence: TGTGCCAGTAGCTGGCCGGCGAACACTGAAGCTTTCTTT. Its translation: CASSWPANTEAFF.

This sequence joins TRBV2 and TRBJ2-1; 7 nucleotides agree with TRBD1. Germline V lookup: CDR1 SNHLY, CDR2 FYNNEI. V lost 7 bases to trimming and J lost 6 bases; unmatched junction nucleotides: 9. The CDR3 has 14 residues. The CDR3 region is CASNTPQGTNEQFF. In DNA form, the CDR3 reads TGTGCCAGCAATACACCACAGGGGACCAATGAGCAGTTCTTC. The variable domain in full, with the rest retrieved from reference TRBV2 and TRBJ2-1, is EPEVTQTPSHQVTQMGQEVILRCVPISNHLYFYWYRQILGQKVEFLVSFYNNEISEKSEIFDDQFSVERPDGSNFTLKIRSTKLEDSAMYFCASNTPQGTNEQFFGPGTRLTVL.

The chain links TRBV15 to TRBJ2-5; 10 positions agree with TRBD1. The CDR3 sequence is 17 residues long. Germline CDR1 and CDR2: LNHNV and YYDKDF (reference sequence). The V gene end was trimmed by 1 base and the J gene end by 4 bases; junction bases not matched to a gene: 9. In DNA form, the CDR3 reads TGTGCCACCAGCAGAGGCCTCCGAGACAGGGGGCGAGAGACCCAGTACTTC. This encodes CATSRGLRDRGRETQYF.

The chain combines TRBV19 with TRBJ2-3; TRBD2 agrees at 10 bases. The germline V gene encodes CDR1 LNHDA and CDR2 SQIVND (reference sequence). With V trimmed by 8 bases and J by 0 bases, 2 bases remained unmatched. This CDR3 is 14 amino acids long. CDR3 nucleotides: TGTGCCAGTCAGCGGGGGGGGAGCACAGATACGCAGTATTTT. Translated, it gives CASQRGGSTDTQYF. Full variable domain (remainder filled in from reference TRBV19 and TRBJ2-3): DGGITQSPKYLFRKEGQNVTLSCEQNLNHDAMYWYRQDPGQGLRLIYYSQIVNDFQKGDIAEGYSVSREKKESFPLTVTSAQKNPTAFYLCASQRGGSTDTQYFGPGTRLTVL.

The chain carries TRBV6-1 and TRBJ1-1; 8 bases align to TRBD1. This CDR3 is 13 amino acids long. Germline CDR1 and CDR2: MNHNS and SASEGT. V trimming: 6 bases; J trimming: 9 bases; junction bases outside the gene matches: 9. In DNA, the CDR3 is TGTGCCAGCAGGACCACACAGGGGGAGCAAGCTTTCTTT. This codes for CASRTTQGEQAFF.

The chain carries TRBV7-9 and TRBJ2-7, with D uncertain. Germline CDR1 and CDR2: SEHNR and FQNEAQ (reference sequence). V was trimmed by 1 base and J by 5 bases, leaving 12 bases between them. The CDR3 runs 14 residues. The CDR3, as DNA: TGTGCCAGCAGCTTAGGCAGGTCTGACGACGAGCAGTACTTC. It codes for CASSLGRSDDEQYF.

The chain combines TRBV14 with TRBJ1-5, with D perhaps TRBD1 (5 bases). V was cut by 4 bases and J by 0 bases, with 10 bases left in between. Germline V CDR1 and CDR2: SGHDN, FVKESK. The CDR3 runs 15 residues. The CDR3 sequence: CASSLDRNSNQPQHF. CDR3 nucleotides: TGTGCCAGCAGCCTCGACAGAAATAGCAATCAGCCCCAGCATTTT.

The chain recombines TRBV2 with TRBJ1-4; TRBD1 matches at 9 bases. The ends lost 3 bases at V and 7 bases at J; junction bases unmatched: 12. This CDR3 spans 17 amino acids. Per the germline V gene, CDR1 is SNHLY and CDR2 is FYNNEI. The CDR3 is CASSDPWGQGGSEKLFF. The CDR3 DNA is TGTGCCAGCAGTGATCCCTGGGGACAGGGAGGATCTGAAAAACTGTTTTTT. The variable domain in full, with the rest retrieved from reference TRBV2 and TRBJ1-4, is EPEVTQTPSHQVTQMGQEVILRCVPISNHLYFYWYRQILGQKVEFLVSFYNNEISEKSEIFDDQFSVERPDGSNFTLKIRSTKLEDSAMYFCASSDPWGQGGSEKLFFGSGTQLSVL.

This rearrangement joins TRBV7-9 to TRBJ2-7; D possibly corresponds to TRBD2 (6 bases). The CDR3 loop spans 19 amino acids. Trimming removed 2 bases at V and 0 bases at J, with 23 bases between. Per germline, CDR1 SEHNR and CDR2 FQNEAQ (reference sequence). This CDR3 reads CASSLPFRSNWEASYEQYF. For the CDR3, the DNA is TGTGCCAGCAGCTTACCTTTCCGTTCGAATTGGGAGGCCTCCTACGAGCAGTACTTC.

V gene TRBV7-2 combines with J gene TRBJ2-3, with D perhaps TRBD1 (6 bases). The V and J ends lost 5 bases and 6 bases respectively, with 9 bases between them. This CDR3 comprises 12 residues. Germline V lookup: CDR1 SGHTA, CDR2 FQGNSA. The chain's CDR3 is CASSPTGDTQYF. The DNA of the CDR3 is TGTGCCAGCAGCCCAACAGGGGATACGCAGTATTTT.